This TCR beta chain was captured by sequencing in a study of T-cell reconstitution after alpha-beta-depleted transplantation in children (dated by TCRdb to between 2015 and 2016). About the full investigation: T-cell immune reconstitution after TCRalphabeta/CD19-depleted allogeneic hematopoietic cell transplantation in children was quantitatively tracked in the study by means of TCR repertoire profiling.

In the paper's terms, the treatment or condition label means: allogeneic hematopoietic cell transplantation with graft depleted of TCRalphabeta T cells and CD19 B cells. Transplant recipients were children who received TCRalphabeta/CD19-depleted allogeneic hematopoietic cell grafts. Its CDR3 holds 18 amino acids, cysteine through phenylalanine. Only the CDR3 DNA stays, 54 bases, in frame from base 1. From a lookup of the germline V gene, CDR1 and CDR2 are ENHRY and SYGVKD. The V and J ends are trimmed by 3 bases and 3 bases, leaving 18 bases between them. The protocol used for the library was PCR. Reads for this sample came from an Illumina HiSeq 2500. TCR library preparation used molecular barcoding, with unique molecular identifiers applied to normalize quantification of the TCRbeta repertoire. The public sequencing data were trimmed at Q25 with fastp and processed into clonotypes with MiXCR by TCRdb, which kept only in-frame beta chains. Each CDR3 protein appears once, grouped with its most common genes and DNA. The sample includes around 440,000 distinct CDR3 sequences, with 15% to 20% observed a single time. The ten largest clonotypes hold 25% to 30% of the sample.

Overall study results and their limits: The apparently early recovery of alphabetaT-cell counts about two months after transplant reportedly depended on only several hundred rapidly expanded clones that came from non-depleted graft cells. The high TCRbeta diversity at day 60 in some patients was ascribed to recipient T cells and intrathymic progenitors that had survived conditioning. Hyperexpanded clone frequencies declined over subsequent months; after one year, T-cell counts and TCRbeta diversity were mostly attributed to newly produced T cells.

Points on this clonotype: Its antigen remains undetermined. No base-level quality is on record; no much larger clone is a single base apart.

The clonotype was recovered from a boy in the first two years of life who had a stem cell transplant for Wiskott-Aldrich syndrome, so the T cells may come from the graft donor. The material was PBMCs, mostly from graft donor cells, obtained 360 days after TCRalphabeta/CD19-depleted stem cell transplant. The chain is assembled from TRBV10-3 and TRBJ2-6; 5 matching bases give a weak D call of TRBD1. The nucleotide sequence reads as follows: TGTGCCATCAGTGAAATCAGGGATTCGTCGGGTGGGGCCAACGTCCTGACTTTC. Its product reads: CAISEIRDSSGGANVLTF.